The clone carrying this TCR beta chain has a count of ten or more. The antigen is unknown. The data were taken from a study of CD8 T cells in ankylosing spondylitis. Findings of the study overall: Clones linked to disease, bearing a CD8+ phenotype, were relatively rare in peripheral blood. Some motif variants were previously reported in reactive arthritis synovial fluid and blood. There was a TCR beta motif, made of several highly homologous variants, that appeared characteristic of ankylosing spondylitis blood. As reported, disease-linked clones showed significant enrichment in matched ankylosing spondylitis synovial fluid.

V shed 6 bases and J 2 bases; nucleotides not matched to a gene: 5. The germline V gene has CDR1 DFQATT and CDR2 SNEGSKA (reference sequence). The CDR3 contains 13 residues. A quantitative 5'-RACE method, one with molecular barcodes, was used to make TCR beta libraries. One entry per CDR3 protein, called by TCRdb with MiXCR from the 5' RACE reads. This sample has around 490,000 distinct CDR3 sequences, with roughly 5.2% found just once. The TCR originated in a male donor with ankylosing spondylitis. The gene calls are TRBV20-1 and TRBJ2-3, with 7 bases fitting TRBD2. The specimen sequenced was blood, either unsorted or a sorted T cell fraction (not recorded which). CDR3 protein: CSAAGTNTDTQYF. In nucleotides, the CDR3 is TGCAGTGCCGCCGGGACTAACACAGATACGCAGTATTTT.